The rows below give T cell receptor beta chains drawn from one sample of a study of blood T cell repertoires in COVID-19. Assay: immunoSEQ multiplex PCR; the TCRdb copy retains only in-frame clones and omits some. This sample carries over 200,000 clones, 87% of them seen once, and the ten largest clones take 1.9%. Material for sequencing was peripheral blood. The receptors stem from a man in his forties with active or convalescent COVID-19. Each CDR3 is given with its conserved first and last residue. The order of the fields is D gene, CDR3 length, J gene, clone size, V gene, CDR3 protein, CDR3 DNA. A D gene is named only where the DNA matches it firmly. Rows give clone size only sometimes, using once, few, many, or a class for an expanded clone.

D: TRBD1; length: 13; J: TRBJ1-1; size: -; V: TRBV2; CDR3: CASDGDSNTEAFF; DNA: TGTGCCAGCGATGGGGACAGTAACACTGAAGCTTTCTTT
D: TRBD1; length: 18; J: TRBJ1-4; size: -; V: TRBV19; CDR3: CASNAPRDREVTNEKLFF; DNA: TGTGCCAGTAATGCTCCTCGGGACAGGGAAGTCACTAATGAAAAACTGTTTTTT
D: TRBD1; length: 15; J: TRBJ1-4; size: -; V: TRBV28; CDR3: CASSLSAGGYEKLFF; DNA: TGTGCCAGCAGTTTATCGGCAGGGGGATATGAAAAACTGTTTTTT
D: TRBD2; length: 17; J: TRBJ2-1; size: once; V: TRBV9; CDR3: CASSVEEGGLVSNEQFF; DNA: TGTGCCAGCAGCGTAGAAGAGGGGGGACTAGTCAGCAATGAGCAGTTCTTC
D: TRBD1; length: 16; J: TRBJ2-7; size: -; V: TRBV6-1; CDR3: CASSALSGGASYEQYF; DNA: TGTGCCAGCAGTGCACTTTCAGGGGGCGCATCCTACGAGCAGTACTTC
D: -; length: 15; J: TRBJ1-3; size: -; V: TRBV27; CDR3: CASRPPGSSGNTIYF; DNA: TGTGCCAGCAGACCCCCAGGGTCCTCTGGAAACACCATATATTTT
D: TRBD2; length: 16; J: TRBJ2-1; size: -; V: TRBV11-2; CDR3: CASSLVTSGEHNEQFF; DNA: TGTGCCAGCAGCTTAGTTACTAGCGGGGAGCACAATGAGCAGTTCTTC
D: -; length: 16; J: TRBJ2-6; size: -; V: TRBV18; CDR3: CASSPARFVGANVLTF; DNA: TGTGCCAGCTCACCGGCGCGGTTCGTTGGGGCCAACGTCCTGACTTTC
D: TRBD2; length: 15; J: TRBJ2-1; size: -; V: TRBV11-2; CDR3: CASSPGLLSHNEQFF; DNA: TGTGCCAGCAGCCCGGGACTACTTTCCCACAATGAGCAGTTCTTC
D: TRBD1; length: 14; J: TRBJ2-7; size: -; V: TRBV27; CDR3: CASRVPGTVYEQYF; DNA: TGTGCCAGCAGGGTCCCCGGGACAGTTTATGAGCAGTACTTC
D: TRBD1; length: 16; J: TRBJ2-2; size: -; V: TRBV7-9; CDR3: CASSSLGQTNTGELFF; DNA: TGTGCCAGCAGCTCCCTGGGACAGACGAACACCGGGGAGCTGTTTTTT
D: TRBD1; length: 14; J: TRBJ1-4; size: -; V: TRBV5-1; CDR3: CASSAGTVNEKLFF; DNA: TGCGCCAGCAGCGCTGGGACAGTCAATGAAAAACTGTTTTTT
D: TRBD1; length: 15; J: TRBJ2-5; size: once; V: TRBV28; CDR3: CASSLLSGGQETQYF; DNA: TGTGCCAGCAGTTTGTTGTCAGGGGGCCAAGAGACCCAGTACTTC
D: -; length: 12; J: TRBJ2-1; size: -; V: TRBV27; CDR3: CASSFPVGEQFF; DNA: TGTGCCAGCAGTTTCCCGGTGGGCGAGCAGTTCTTC
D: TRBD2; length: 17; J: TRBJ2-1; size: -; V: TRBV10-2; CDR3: CASSESGPGTSFGEQFF; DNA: TGCGCCAGCAGTGAGTCCGGCCCCGGGACTAGTTTCGGTGAGCAGTTCTTC
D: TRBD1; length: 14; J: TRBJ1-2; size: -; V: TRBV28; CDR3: CASSPGTGEYGYTF; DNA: TGTGCCAGCAGTCCCGGGACAGGTGAATATGGCTACACCTTC